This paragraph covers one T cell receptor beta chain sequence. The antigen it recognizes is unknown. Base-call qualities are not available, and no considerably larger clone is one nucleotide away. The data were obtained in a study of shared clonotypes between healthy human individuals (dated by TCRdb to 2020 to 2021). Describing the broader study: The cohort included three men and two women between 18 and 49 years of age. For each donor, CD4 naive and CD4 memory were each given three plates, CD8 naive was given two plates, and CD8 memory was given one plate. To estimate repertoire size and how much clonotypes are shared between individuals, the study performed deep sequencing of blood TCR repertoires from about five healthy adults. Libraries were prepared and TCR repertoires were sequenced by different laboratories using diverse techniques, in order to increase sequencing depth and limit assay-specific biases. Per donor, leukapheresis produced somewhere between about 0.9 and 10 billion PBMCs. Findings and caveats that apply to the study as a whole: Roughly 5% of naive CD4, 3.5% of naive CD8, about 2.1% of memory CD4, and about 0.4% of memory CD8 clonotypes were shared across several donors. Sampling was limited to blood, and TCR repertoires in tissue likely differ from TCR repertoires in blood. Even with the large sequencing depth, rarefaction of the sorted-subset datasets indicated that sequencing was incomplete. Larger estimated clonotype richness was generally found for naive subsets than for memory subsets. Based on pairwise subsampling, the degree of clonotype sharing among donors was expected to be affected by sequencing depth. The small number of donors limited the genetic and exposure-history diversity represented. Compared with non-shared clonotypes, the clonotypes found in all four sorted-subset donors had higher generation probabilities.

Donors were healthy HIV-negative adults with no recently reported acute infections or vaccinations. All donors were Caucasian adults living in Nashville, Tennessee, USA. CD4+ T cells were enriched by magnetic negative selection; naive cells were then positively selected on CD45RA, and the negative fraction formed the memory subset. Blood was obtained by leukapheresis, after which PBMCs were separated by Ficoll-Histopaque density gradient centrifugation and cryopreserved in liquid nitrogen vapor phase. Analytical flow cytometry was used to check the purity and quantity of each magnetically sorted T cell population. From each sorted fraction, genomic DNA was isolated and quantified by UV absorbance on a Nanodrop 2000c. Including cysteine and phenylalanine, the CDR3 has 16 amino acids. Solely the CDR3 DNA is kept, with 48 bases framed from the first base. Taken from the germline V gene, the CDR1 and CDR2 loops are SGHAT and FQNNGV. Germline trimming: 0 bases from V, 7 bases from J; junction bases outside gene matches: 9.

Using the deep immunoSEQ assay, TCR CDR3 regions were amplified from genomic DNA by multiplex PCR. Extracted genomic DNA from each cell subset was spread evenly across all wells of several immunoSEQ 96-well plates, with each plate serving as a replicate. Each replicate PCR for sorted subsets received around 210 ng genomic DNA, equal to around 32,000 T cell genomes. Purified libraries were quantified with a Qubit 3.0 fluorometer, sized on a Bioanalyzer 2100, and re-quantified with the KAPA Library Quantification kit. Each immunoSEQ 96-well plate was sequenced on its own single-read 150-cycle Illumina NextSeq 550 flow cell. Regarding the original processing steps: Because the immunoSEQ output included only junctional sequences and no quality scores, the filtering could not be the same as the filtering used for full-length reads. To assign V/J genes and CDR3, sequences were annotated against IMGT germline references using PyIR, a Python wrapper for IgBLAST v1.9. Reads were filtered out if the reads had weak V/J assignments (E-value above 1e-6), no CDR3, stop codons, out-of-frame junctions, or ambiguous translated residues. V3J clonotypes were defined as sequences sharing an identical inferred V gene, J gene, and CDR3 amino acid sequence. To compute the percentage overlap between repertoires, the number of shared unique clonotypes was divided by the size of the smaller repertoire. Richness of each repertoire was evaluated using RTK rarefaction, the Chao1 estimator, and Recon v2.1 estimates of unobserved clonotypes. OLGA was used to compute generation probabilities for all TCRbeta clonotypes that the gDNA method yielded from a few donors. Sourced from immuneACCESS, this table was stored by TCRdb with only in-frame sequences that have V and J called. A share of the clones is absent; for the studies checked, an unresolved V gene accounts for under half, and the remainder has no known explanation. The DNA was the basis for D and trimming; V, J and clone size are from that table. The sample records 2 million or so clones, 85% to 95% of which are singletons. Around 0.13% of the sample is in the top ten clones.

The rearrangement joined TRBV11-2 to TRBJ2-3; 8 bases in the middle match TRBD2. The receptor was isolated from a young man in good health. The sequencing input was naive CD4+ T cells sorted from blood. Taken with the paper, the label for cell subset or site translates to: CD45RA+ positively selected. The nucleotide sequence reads TGTGCCAGCAGCTTAGATTGGACGGGGGGGCCCCATACGCAGTATTTT. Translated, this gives CASSLDWTGGPHTQYF.